The rows below give T cell receptor beta chains drawn from one sample of a study of T cells in Graves' hyperthyroidism and ophthalmopathy. TCRdb used MiXCR to reprocess the multiplex PCR reads, holding one entry per CDR3 protein. The sample includes about 740,000 distinct CDR3 sequences, 12% to 15% seen only once; the top ten take 10% to 13%. Sequenced input: blood. These receptors were collected from a woman in her late teens or twenties with Graves' hyperthyroidism. Both conserved end residues are part of each CDR3. Fields, in order: J gene, V gene, clone size, D gene, CDR3 protein, CDR3 DNA. D genes are given only for firm matches. Rows may omit the clone size; those that give it use once, few, many or a size class.

>TRBJ2-7|TRBV2|many|TRBD2
CASSEVAAGGPYEQYF
TGTGCCAGCAGTGAAGTTGCGGCGGGAGGCCCCTACGAGCAGTACTTC
>TRBJ2-3|TRBV27|few|NA
CASSLRVVSTDTQYF
TGTGCCAGCAGTTTAAGGGTCGTTAGCACAGATACGCAGTATTTT
>TRBJ1-6|TRBV20-1|few|NA
CSAGEHSGSPLHF
TGCAGTGCTGGAGAGCATTCGGGTTCACCCCTCCACTTT
>TRBJ1-2|TRBV6-1|NA|NA
CASSEAPGEGTGYTF
TGTGCCAGCAGTGAAGCGCCGGGGGAGGGCACCGGCTACACCTTC
>TRBJ2-7|TRBV28|many|TRBD1
CASSFRGHDEQYF
TGTGCCAGCAGCTTCAGGGGGCACGACGAGCAGTACTTC
>TRBJ2-3|TRBV24-1|many|TRBD2
CATGTSAFSTDTQYF
TGTGCCACCGGGACTAGCGCTTTTAGCACAGATACGCAGTATTTT
>TRBJ1-2|TRBV19|NA|NA
CASSIIWESYGYTF
TGTGCCAGTAGTATCATCTGGGAGAGCTATGGCTACACCTTC
>TRBJ1-2|TRBV6-1|many|TRBD1
CASRFPGTGDGYTF
TGTGCCAGCAGATTTCCCGGGACAGGGGATGGCTACACCTTC
>TRBJ2-5|TRBV7-3|NA|TRBD2
CASSLTGTSGTQYF
TGTGCCAGCAGCTTAACCGGGACTAGCGGCACCCAGTACTTC
>TRBJ2-3|TRBV7-3|NA|TRBD2
CASSPVTSGRTTDTQYF
TGTGCCAGCAGCCCCGTTACTAGCGGGAGAACTACAGATACGCAGTATTTT
>TRBJ2-5|TRBV20-1|many|NA
CSARALVGPQETQYF
TGCAGTGCTAGAGCCCTTGTAGGGCCTCAAGAGACCCAGTACTTC
>TRBJ2-7|TRBV29-1|NA|NA
CSVVGGRGDYEQYF
TGCAGCGTTGTCGGGGGCAGGGGCGACTACGAGCAGTACTTC
>TRBJ1-1|TRBV6-9|once|NA
CASSHRTEAFF
TGTGCCAGCAGTCATAGGACTGAAGCTTTCTTT
>TRBJ1-5|TRBV6-1|NA|TRBD1
CASSESPDRGDQPQHF
TGTGCCAGCAGTGAGTCACCAGACAGGGGTGACCAGCCCCAGCATTTT
>TRBJ2-7|TRBV7-9|NA|TRBD2
CASSWGTTGSYEQYF
TGTGCCAGCAGTTGGGGGACTACCGGCTCCTACGAGCAGTACTTC
>TRBJ2-7|TRBV29-1|many|NA
CSVGGGRTSYEQYF
TGCAGCGTTGGTGGGGGCAGGACATCCTACGAGCAGTACTTC
>TRBJ2-1|TRBV29-1|many|TRBD2
CSVVTSAYNEQFF
TGCAGCGTTGTTACTAGCGCCTACAATGAGCAGTTCTTC
>TRBJ2-7|TRBV18|many|NA
CASSPPMPSYEQYF
TGTGCCAGCTCACCACCTATGCCATCCTACGAGCAGTACTTC
>TRBJ2-7|TRBV5-1|many|NA
CASTPLAPKLYEQYF
TGCGCCAGCACCCCTTTAGCTCCGAAGCTTTACGAGCAGTACTTC
>TRBJ2-3|TRBV9|many|TRBD2
CASSVPSLAGGLDTQYF
TGTGCCAGCAGCGTACCCTCCTTAGCGGGAGGGTTGGATACGCAGTATTTT
>TRBJ2-2|TRBV4-1|NA|TRBD1
CASSHPNRDSRRELFF
TGCGCCAGCAGCCACCCCAACCGGGACAGCCGCCGGGAGCTGTTTTTT
>TRBJ2-7|TRBV12-3/TRBV12-4|few|NA
CASSKGLNSYEQYF
TGTGCCAGCAGTAAAGGGCTAAATAGCTACGAGCAGTACTTC
>TRBJ1-2|TRBV30|many|NA
CAWSHTGAGYGYTF
TGTGCCTGGAGTCACACGGGAGCAGGCTATGGCTACACCTTC
>TRBJ2-1|TRBV6-5|NA|TRBD2
CASSYPLAGGRVYNEQFF
TGTGCCAGCAGTTACCCCCTAGCGGGAGGGCGTGTGTACAATGAGCAGTTCTTC
>TRBJ2-3|TRBV12-3/TRBV12-4|many|NA
CASSSPYDTQYF
TGTGCCAGCAGTTCTCCCTACGATACGCAGTATTTT
>TRBJ1-4|TRBV7-9|NA|NA
CASSFDGRATNEKLFF
TGTGCCAGCAGCTTCGATGGACGCGCAACTAATGAAAAACTGTTTTTT
>TRBJ1-4|TRBV20-1|few|TRBD1
CSARGQGGKLFF
TGCAGTGCTAGGGGACAGGGCGGAAAACTGTTTTTT
>TRBJ2-7|TRBV7-3|NA|TRBD1
CASSPAGGEQYF
TGTGCCAGCAGCCCCGCAGGGGGCGAGCAGTACTTC
>TRBJ2-3|TRBV20-1|many|NA
CSAKRGVDTQYF
TGCAGTGCTAAGAGGGGGGTTGATACGCAGTATTTT
>TRBJ2-1|TRBV5-6|NA|NA
CASSTPSRREQFF
TGTGCCAGCAGCACACCCTCGCGACGGGAGCAGTTCTTC
>TRBJ1-1|TRBV30|many|NA
CAWSKDSATEAFF
TGTGCCTGGAGCAAGGACTCAGCCACTGAAGCTTTCTTT
>TRBJ2-5|TRBV3-1|NA|TRBD1
CASSRLGQGMETQYF
TGTGCCAGCAGCCGGCTTGGACAGGGGATGGAGACCCAGTACTTC
>TRBJ2-7|TRBV7-3|NA|TRBD2
CASSLAGRQYF
TGTGCCAGCAGTCTAGCGGGAAGGCAGTACTTC
>TRBJ1-2|TRBV7-8|many|NA
CASSLYGKGMANYGYTF
TGTGCCAGCAGCTTATACGGGAAGGGGATGGCTAACTATGGCTACACCTTC
>TRBJ2-3|TRBV9|few|TRBD2
CASSVGGGAGTDTQYF
TGTGCCAGCAGCGTAGGGGGGGGAGCGGGCACAGATACGCAGTATTTT
>TRBJ2-5|TRBV25-1|NA|TRBD1
CASSEFQGDQETQYF
TGTGCCAGCAGTGAATTCCAGGGGGATCAAGAGACCCAGTACTTC
>TRBJ1-1|TRBV30|few|NA
CAWAMTGNTEAFF
TGTGCCTGGGCTATGACAGGTAACACTGAAGCTTTCTTT
>TRBJ2-7|TRBV5-1|few|NA
CASSFDATYSYEQYF
TGCGCCAGCAGCTTCGACGCCACCTACTCCTACGAGCAGTACTTC
>TRBJ2-3|TRBV11-3|NA|NA
CASSLGGTPFTDTQYF
TGTGCCAGCAGCTTAGGAGGGACACCTTTCACAGATACGCAGTATTTT
>TRBJ1-3|TRBV20-1|NA|NA
CSVKGRSDTIYF
TGCAGTGTTAAAGGAAGATCGGACACCATATATTTT